The 14 T cell receptor beta chains below come from one sample, sequenced in a study of blood T cell repertoires in COVID-19. Using immunoSEQ multiplex PCR, the repertoire was profiled, and TCRdb retains in-frame clones only, with some absent. This table holds roughly 47,000 clones, around nine tenths found once. The material sequenced was peripheral blood. The receptors derive from a man over 45 with acute or convalescent COVID-19.

The rearrangement joins TRBV19 to TRBJ1-1; D unclear. The CDR3 length is 11 residues. CDR1 and CDR2 from the germline V gene are LNHDA and SQIVND (reference sequence). The ends were cut back, 8 bases at V and 7 bases at J, with 11 bases in the middle. The CDR3 sequence is CASCGGSEAFF. The CDR3 DNA reads TGTGCCAGTTGTGGCGGGAGTGAAGCTTTCTTT.

The genes are TRBV19 and TRBJ1-5, with 7 bases that match TRBD1. The V and J ends lost 10 bases and 5 bases, in that order; junction bases with no gene match: 8. The CDR3 is 13 amino acids. CDR1 LNHDA and CDR2 SQIVND come from the germline V gene (reference sequence). The CDR3 loop reads CAISTGRDQPQHF. The DNA of the CDR3 is TGTGCCATCTCGACAGGGCGCGATCAGCCCCAGCATTTT.

This rearrangement joins TRBV9 to TRBJ2-6, with unresolved D. The CDR3 sequence is 16 residues long. V was shortened by 0 bases and J by 1 base, with 8 bases between the two germline ends. Germline V gene lookup returns CDR1 SGDLS and CDR2 YYNGEE. CDR3 sequence (DNA): TGTGCCAGCAGCGTAGGAACTCCTTCTGGGGCCAACGTCCTGACTTTC. Translated, it gives CASSVGTPSGANVLTF.

The V gene is TRBV9, the J gene TRBJ1-2; TRBD1 agrees at 8 bases. Germline assignment: CDR1 SGDLS and CDR2 YYNGEE. The CDR3 contains 13 residues. The V gene end was trimmed by 3 bases and the J gene end by 4 bases; junction bases not matched to a gene: 2. CDR3 sequence (DNA): TGTGCCAGCAGCGGACAGGGGCTCTATGGCTACACCTTC. Residues: CASSGQGLYGYTF.

The V and J genes are TRBV7-2 and TRBJ2-2, with a tentative D call TRBD2 (5 bases). Germline CDR1 SGHTA, CDR2 FQGNSA. Trimming left V 3 bases short and J 0 bases short, with 8 bases between. The CDR3 is 15 residues long. CDR3 region: CASSLRDANTGELFF. DNA for the CDR3: TGTGCCAGCAGCTTGAGGGATGCGAACACCGGGGAGCTGTTTTTT.

There are a few counts of this clone. This chain links TRBV15 with TRBJ2-1, with 12 bases aligning to TRBD1. Germline CDR1 and CDR2: LNHNV and YYDKDF (reference sequence). V gave up 2 bases and J gave up 7 bases; unmatched junction bases: 6. This CDR3 has 16 residues. The CDR3 nucleotides read TGTGCCACCAGCAGATCCGGGACAGGGGGCAGAAATGAGCAGTTCTTC. As protein: CATSRSGTGGRNEQFF.

The rearrangement links TRBV5-1 to TRBJ1-1; 11 bases match TRBD1. With V trimmed by 0 bases and J by 3 bases, 7 bases remained unmatched. The germline gives CDR1 SGHRS, CDR2 YFSETQ. The CDR3 is made up of 17 amino acids. In DNA form, the CDR3 reads TGCGCCAGCAGCTTGGCGGCGGGACAGGGGGGCTACACTGAAGCTTTCTTT. Translating gives CASSLAAGQGGYTEAFF.

This clone showed up just a few times. The chain employs TRBV7-9 and TRBJ2-1, with a weak D call TRBD1 (6 bases). This CDR3 has 18 amino acids. Germline CDR1 and CDR2: SEHNR and FQNEAQ (reference sequence). Trimming pared 2 bases from V and 9 bases from J, leaving 26 bases between. The CDR3 DNA reads TGTGCCAGCAGCTTACTTGACAGGACTTACCCCGGTAGGGGTGAGCAGTTCTTC. Residues: CASSLLDRTYPGRGEQFF.

Only a few counts were recorded for this clone. V is TRBV4-1 and J is TRBJ1-5, with D perhaps TRBD1 (6 bases). This CDR3 region has 17 residues. V was shortened by 4 bases and J by 6 bases, with 22 bases between the two germline ends. CDR1 and CDR2 (germline): MGHRA, YSYEKL. CDR3 coding DNA: TGCGCCAGCAGCCCGGCTCAAACAGGGAACGTCGGTCAGCCCCAGCATTTT. It codes for CASSPAQTGNVGQPQHF.

V gene TRBV18 combines with J gene TRBJ1-2; 8 nucleotides line up with TRBD1. J gave up 8 bases and V 3 bases, and 8 bases lay outside the gene matches. The CDR3 loop spans 14 amino acids. CDR1 and CDR2 from the germline V gene are KGHSH and LQKENI. Written as DNA, the CDR3 is TGTGCCAGCTCACCGATCCAACAGGGGGAAGGCTACACCTTC. It codes for CASSPIQQGEGYTF.

This clone was counted a single time. This chain connects TRBV19 to TRBJ1-2; weak D call: TRBD1 (6 bases). Germline-derived CDR1 and CDR2 are LNHDA and SQIVND (reference sequence). The CDR3 sequence is 15 residues long. The ends were cut back, 7 bases at V and 0 bases at J, with 15 bases in the middle. The CDR3 protein is CASTPNRAANYGYTF. CDR3 coding DNA: TGTGCCAGTACCCCGAACAGGGCAGCTAACTATGGCTACACCTTC. The variable domain in full, completed from reference TRBV19 and TRBJ1-2, reads DGGITQSPKYLFRKEGQNVTLSCEQNLNHDAMYWYRQDPGQGLRLIYYSQIVNDFQKGDIAEGYSVSREKKESFPLTVTSAQKNPTAFYLCASTPNRAANYGYTFGSGTRLTVV.

The gene calls are TRBV18 and TRBJ1-4, with D perhaps TRBD1 (6 bases). This CDR3 is 19 amino acids long. V was shortened by 0 bases and J by 8 bases, with 25 bases between the two germline ends. Per germline, CDR1 KGHSH and CDR2 LQKENI. The CDR3 nucleotides are TGTGCCAGCTCACCACCAGAGATAGCACAGGGTGGTCGTCGGGAAAAACTGTTTTTT. It yields the protein CASSPPEIAQGGRREKLFF. Using reference TRBV18 and TRBJ1-4 for the parts outside the CDR3, the full variable domain is NAGVMQNPRHLVRRRGQEARLRCSPMKGHSHVYWYRQLPEEGLKFMVYLQKENIIDESGMPKERFSAEFPKEGPSILRIQQVVRGDSAAYFCASSPPEIAQGGRREKLFFGSGTQLSVL.

The V call is TRBV6-5, the J call TRBJ1-2; D not resolved. Trimming stripped 6 bases from V and 0 bases from J, with 11 bases between. The germline V gene has CDR1 MNHEY and CDR2 SVGAGI. This CDR3 comprises 14 residues. The CDR3 region is CASRGSISNYGYTF. The CDR3 nucleotides read TGTGCCAGCAGGGGCTCCATATCTAACTATGGCTACACCTTC.

V usage is TRBV19 and J usage is TRBJ1-2; D may be TRBD1 (6 bases). This CDR3 has 14 residues. The V gene lost 3 bases and the J gene lost 3 bases, with 11 bases spanning the gap. Germline V gene sequence: CDR1 LNHDA, CDR2 SQIVND (reference sequence). The CDR3 sequence is CASSITGLDYGYTF. CDR3 sequence (DNA): TGTGCCAGTAGTATTACAGGGTTGGACTATGGCTACACCTTC.